This TCR beta chain appears in the sequencing data of a study of T cells in Graves' hyperthyroidism and ophthalmopathy. Study context: Peripheral blood sampling occurred at initial diagnosis, before any treatment.

Notes on the study in general: Model output signaled ophthalmopathy a median 6.5 months ahead of onset. Using 13 V-J features, a model discriminated ophthalmopathy from stable hyperthyroidism.

In regard to this clonotype: The antigen remains undetermined. An end of the junction does not agree with germline; a read error may underlie this.

Using RNA transcripts as the source, TCR beta CDR3 regions were amplified. The TCR CDR3 first-round RT-PCR relied on the HTBI primer set. TCRdb re-called the multiplex PCR reads through MiXCR, storing one row per CDR3 protein. The table includes about 560,000 distinct CDR3 sequences, 16% detected once. The CDR3 covers 15 residues. The sample was blood. The chain is built from TRBV12-3 or TRBV12-4 and TRBJ1-1, with no clear D. The receptor was derived from a woman younger than 30 with Graves' hyperthyroidism. CDR3 coding DNA: TGTGCCAGCAGCCCGAACCGAGAGCTGAACGCTGAAGCTTTCTTT. This gives the protein CASSPNRELNAEAFF.